Following are 19 T cell receptor beta chains from one sample sequenced in a study of blood T cell repertoires in COVID-19. This table comes from immunoSEQ multiplex PCR, and its TCRdb copy is limited to in-frame clones, with some not included. The sample has about 160,000 clones, just over 90% seen once. Sequenced: peripheral blood. The receptors originated from a woman in her sixties or seventies with COVID-19, enrolled during active disease.

V and J are TRBV4-1 and TRBJ2-1; TRBD2 might be the D (5 bases). CDR1 and CDR2 from the germline V gene are MGHRA and YSYEKL. The CDR3 totals 15 residues. With 1 base removed from V and 6 bases from J, the gap between germline ends came to 13 bases. The CDR3 nucleotides are TGCGCCAGCAGCCAAGGGCCATTAGGAGGCAATGAGCAGTTCTTC. This codes for CASSQGPLGGNEQFF.

The rearrangement uses TRBV4-2 and TRBJ1-4, with D maybe TRBD1 (5 bases). Germline values: CDR1 LGHNA, CDR2 YNFKEQ. Between the trimmed V and J ends, which lost 3 bases and 2 bases, there was a span of 13 bases. The length of the CDR3 is 16 residues. As DNA, the CDR3 is TGTGCCAGCAGCCAGTCTAAAGGGGCGACTAATGAAAAACTGTTTTTT. Its protein product is CASSQSKGATNEKLFF.

Only a few counts were recorded for this clone. The rearrangement joins TRBV7-2 to TRBJ1-5; 10 nucleotides align to TRBD1. The CDR3 runs 15 residues. The germline V gene has CDR1 SGHTA and CDR2 FQGNSA. Losses at the gene ends were 5 bases for V and 6 bases for J; bases not matched to a gene: 7. CDR3 loop: CASSPGTGVTQPQHF. In nucleotides, the CDR3 is TGTGCCAGCAGCCCCGGGACAGGGGTGACTCAGCCCCAGCATTTT.

This clone has just a few counts. This chain connects TRBV3-1 (or the pseudogene TRBV3-2) to TRBJ2-7; a possible D gene is TRBD2 (5 bases). Germline assignment: CDR1 LGHDT and CDR2 YNNKEL (reference sequence). The V gene lost 2 bases and the J gene lost 3 bases, with 11 bases spanning the gap. The CDR3 spans 14 residues. The CDR3 region is CASSQIVRGYEQYF. Here the CDR3 DNA reads TGTGCCAGCAGCCAAATAGTACGGGGCTACGAGCAGTACTTC.

The chain links TRBV19 to TRBJ1-2; D is possibly TRBD1 (5 bases). The ends were cut back, 3 bases at V and 3 bases at J, with 14 bases in the middle. Germline V gene data show CDR1 as LNHDA and CDR2 as SQIVND (reference sequence). The CDR3 covers 15 residues. In nucleotides, the CDR3 is TGTGCCAGTAGTATCAGACCCAGGGCCCACTATGGCTACACCTTC. It specifies CASSIRPRAHYGYTF.

The sample holds one count of this clone. This sequence joins TRBV2 and TRBJ2-1; 7 nucleotides agree with TRBD1. This CDR3 is 13 amino acids long. The germline V gene has CDR1 SNHLY and CDR2 FYNNEI. Losses at the gene ends were 6 bases for V and 4 bases for J; bases not matched to a gene: 3. Here the CDR3 DNA reads TGTGCCAGCAGGGGACAGTTATACAATGAGCAGTTCTTC. Amino acids: CASRGQLYNEQFF.

The chain couples TRBV6-2 or TRBV6-3 to TRBJ2-6; tentative D call: TRBD1 (6 bases). CDR3 size: 16 residues. V dropped 5 bases and J dropped 0 bases, with 11 bases sitting between them. CDR1 is MNHEY and CDR2 is SVGEGT in the germline V gene. The CDR3 sequence: CASSPQGHSGANVLTF. The CDR3 coding sequence is TGTGCCAGCAGTCCACAGGGCCACTCTGGGGCCAACGTCCTGACTTTC.

The sample holds a few counts of this clone. The rearrangement links TRBV19 to TRBJ1-5; 10 bases match TRBD1. There are 16 residues in the CDR3. J was trimmed by 6 bases and V by 8 bases; bases with no gene match: 13. Per germline, CDR1 LNHDA and CDR2 SQIVND (reference sequence). CDR3 nucleotide sequence: TGTGCCAGTCCTCCACCGGGACAGGGGTTAGGTCAGCCCCAGCATTTT. Translating gives CASPPPGQGLGQPQHF.

CDR3 sequence (DNA): TGTGCCAGCTGTCTCGGGACAGGACAAGAGACCCAGTACTTC. Translating it yields CASCLGTGQETQYF. The gene calls are TRBV7-2 and TRBJ2-5; 8 nucleotides agree with TRBD1. The CDR3 extends over 14 amino acids. Trimming removed 8 bases from V and 2 bases from J; junction bases left unmatched: 7. Per the germline V gene, CDR1 is SGHTA and CDR2 is FQGNSA. The whole variable domain, remainder taken from reference TRBV7-2 and TRBJ2-5, is GAGVSQSPSNKVTEKGKDVELRCDPISGHTALYWYRQSLGQGLEFLIYFQGNSAPDKSGLPSDRFSAERTGGSVSTLTIQRTQQEDSAVYLCASCLGTGQETQYFGPGTRLLVL.

This chain uses TRBV7-2 with TRBJ1-1; 7 bases align to TRBD1. The CDR3 spans 16 residues. Germline assignment: CDR1 SGHTA and CDR2 FQGNSA. Trimming removed 5 bases from V and 3 bases from J; junction bases left unmatched: 12. This CDR3 is CASSPQGDWRDTEAFF. As DNA, the CDR3 is TGTGCCAGCAGCCCCCAGGGGGACTGGAGGGACACTGAAGCTTTCTTT.

This chain connects TRBV18 to TRBJ1-5; D ambiguous. The CDR3 has 13 amino acids. The germline CDR1 and CDR2 sequences are KGHSH and LQKENI. The V end was cut by 4 bases, the J end by 4 bases, with 8 bases between. The CDR3, as DNA: TGTGCCAGCTCACTAACGGGGAATCAGCCCCAGCATTTT. Translated: CASSLTGNQPQHF.

This clone was seen a single time. J is TRBJ2-7 and V is TRBV6-1, with D perhaps TRBD1 (6 bases). This CDR3 has 18 amino acids. CDR1 and CDR2 (germline): MNHNS, SASEGT. Trimming left V 3 bases short and J 5 bases short, with 26 bases between. CDR3 amino acids: CASSDIGTPFTSRNEQYF. CDR3 DNA: TGTGCCAGCAGTGACATAGGGACACCTTTCACCTCTCGGAACGAGCAGTACTTC.

The J gene is TRBJ1-1, the V gene TRBV13; tentatively, D is TRBD1 (5 bases). CDR1 PRHDT and CDR2 FYEKMQ come from the germline V gene (reference sequence). V was shortened by 1 base and J by 7 bases, with 7 bases between the two germline ends. The CDR3 runs 12 residues. The CDR3 sequence: CASSLVGGEAFF. The CDR3 DNA reads TGTGCCAGCAGCTTAGTCGGGGGTGAAGCTTTCTTT.

This rearrangement joins TRBV15 to TRBJ2-6; 12 nucleotides match TRBD1. V shed 0 bases, J shed 6 bases, and the junction held 6 bases outside the gene matches. The CDR3 runs 18 residues. Per germline, CDR1 LNHNV and CDR2 YYDKDF (reference sequence). For the CDR3, the DNA is TGTGCCACCAGCAGAGAACGGGACAGGGGGCGCGCGGCCAACGTCCTGACTTTC. This sequence encodes CATSRERDRGRAANVLTF.

In nucleotides, the CDR3 is TGTGCCAGCGGCCCCCCCAAATCCGGGGGAGGGAACACTGAAGCTTTCTTT. This translates into CASGPPKSGGGNTEAFF. The chain is built from TRBV7-9 and TRBJ1-1; tentative D call: TRBD1 (5 bases). The V gene lost 8 bases and the J gene lost 1 base, with 23 bases spanning the gap. The CDR3 has 17 residues. CDR1 is SEHNR and CDR2 is FQNEAQ in the germline V gene (reference sequence).

This clone occurred once. This chain joins TRBV5-1 and TRBJ1-6, with 8 bases fitting TRBD1. This CDR3 is built from 15 residues. The germline V gene has CDR1 SGHRS and CDR2 YFSETQ. V dropped 3 bases and J dropped 10; count of bases not matched to a gene: 9. The CDR3 loop is CASSSLTGGGSPLHF. The CDR3 DNA sequence: TGCGCCAGCAGCTCGCTAACAGGGGGAGGCTCACCCCTCCACTTT. The whole variable domain, remainder taken from reference TRBV5-1 and TRBJ1-6, is KAGVTQTPRYLIKTRGQQVTLSCSPISGHRSVSWYQQTPGQGLQFLFEYFSETQRNKGNFPGRFSGRQFSNSRSEMNVSTLELGDSALYLCASSSLTGGGSPLHFGNGTRLTVT.

The chain carries TRBV24-1 and TRBJ2-1, with TRBD1 identical over 7 bases. CDR3 length: 13 amino acids. The V gene's germline CDR1 is KGHDR and CDR2 SFDVKD. V lost 4 bases to trimming and J lost 9 bases; unmatched junction nucleotides: 5. CDR3 nucleotides: TGTGCCACCAGTGAGTCGAACAGGGGTGAGCAGTTCTTC. It translates to CATSESNRGEQFF.

J is TRBJ1-2 and V is TRBV7-2; unclear D gene. The CDR3 length is 12 residues. Between the trimmed V and J ends, which lost 4 bases and 5 bases, there was a span of 8 bases. Germline V gene lookup returns CDR1 SGHTA and CDR2 FQGNSA. CDR3 amino acids: CASSSDSYGYTF. The CDR3 DNA reads TGTGCCAGCAGCTCGGACTCGTATGGCTACACCTTC.

This chain's CDR3 is CASSRRMTRVELFF. CDR3 DNA sequence: TGTGCCAGCAGCCGTCGAATGACCAGGGTCGAACTGTTTTTT. V and J are TRBV5-6 and TRBJ1-4, with D perhaps matching TRBD1 (5 bases). Per germline, CDR1 SGHDT and CDR2 YYEEEE. The CDR3 loop spans 14 amino acids. V dropped 4 bases and J dropped 12 bases, with 19 bases sitting between them.